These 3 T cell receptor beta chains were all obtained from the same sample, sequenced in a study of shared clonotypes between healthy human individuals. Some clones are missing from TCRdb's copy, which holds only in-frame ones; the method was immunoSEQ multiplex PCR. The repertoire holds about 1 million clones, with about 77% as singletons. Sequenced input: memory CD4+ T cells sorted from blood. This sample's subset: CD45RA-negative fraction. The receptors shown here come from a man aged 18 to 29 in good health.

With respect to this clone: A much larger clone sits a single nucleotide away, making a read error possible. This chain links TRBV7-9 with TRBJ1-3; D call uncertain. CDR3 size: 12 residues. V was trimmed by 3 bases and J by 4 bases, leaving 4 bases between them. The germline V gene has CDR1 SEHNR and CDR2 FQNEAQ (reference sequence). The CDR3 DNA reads TGTGCCAGCAGCTTTAAGGGAAACACCATATATTTT. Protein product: CASSFKGNTIYF.

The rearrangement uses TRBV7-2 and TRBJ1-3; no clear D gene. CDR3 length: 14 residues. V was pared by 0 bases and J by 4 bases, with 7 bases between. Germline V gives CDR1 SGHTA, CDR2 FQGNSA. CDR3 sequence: CASSLAQTGNTIYF. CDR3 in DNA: TGTGCCAGCAGCTTAGCCCAAACGGGAAACACCATATATTTT.

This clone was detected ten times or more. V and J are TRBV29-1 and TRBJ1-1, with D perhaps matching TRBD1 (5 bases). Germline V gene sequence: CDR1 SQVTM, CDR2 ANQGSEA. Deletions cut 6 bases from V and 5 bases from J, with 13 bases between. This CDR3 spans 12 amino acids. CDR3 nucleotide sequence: TGCAGCGTGGCCCATGGGGGGACTGAAGCTTTCTTT. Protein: CSVAHGGTEAFF. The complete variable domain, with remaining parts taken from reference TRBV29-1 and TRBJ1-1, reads SAVISQKPSRDICQRGTSLTIQCQVDSQVTMMFWYRQQPGQSLTLIATANQGSEATYESGFVIDKFPISRPNLTFSTLTVSNMSPEDSSIYLCSVAHGGTEAFFGQGTRLTVV.